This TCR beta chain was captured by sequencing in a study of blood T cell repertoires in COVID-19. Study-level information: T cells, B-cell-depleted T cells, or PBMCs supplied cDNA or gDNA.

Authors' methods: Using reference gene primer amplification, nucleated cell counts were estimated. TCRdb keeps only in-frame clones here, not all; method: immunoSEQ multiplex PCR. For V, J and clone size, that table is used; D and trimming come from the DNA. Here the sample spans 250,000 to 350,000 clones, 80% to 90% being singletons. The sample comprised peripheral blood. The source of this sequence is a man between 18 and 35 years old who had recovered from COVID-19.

DNA of the CDR3: TGTGCCAGCAGCCAAGTTAGTCCTTGGGAGCAGTACTTC. Protein sequence: CASSQVSPWEQYF. The chain is built from TRBV14 and TRBJ2-7; D not certain. The CDR3 length is 13 residues. Germline V gene sequence: CDR1 SGHDN, CDR2 FVKESK. The V end was cut by 1 base, the J end by 7 bases, with 11 bases between.